What follows is one TCR beta chain and its context. Random hexamers primed reverse transcription of about 0.45 to 1 ug RNA. TCRdb analysed the immunoSEQ multiplex PCR reads with MiXCR anew, one entry per CDR3 protein. Seen here are roughly 400,000 distinct CDR3 sequences, more than 80% observed once, and the top ten hold about 0.1%. High-throughput TCR beta sequencing covered peripheral CD8+ and CD4+ T cells. TEMRA cells were FACS-enriched, and CD8+ and CD4+ T cells were isolated negatively. This entry is derived from a study of CD8 T cells in Susac syndrome. This clonotype originated in a human donor with multiple sclerosis. The sequencing sample was made of CD8+ T cells from PBMCs.

The CDR3 spells CASTGAPGNTIYF. CDR3 sequence (DNA): TGTGCCAGCACGGGAGCCCCTGGAAACACCATATATTTT. The chain has TRBV6-1 and TRBJ1-3; D is uncertain. Germline CDR1 reads MNHNS; CDR2 reads SASEGT. The V end was cut by 7 bases, the J end by 2 bases, with 9 bases between. There are 13 residues in the CDR3.